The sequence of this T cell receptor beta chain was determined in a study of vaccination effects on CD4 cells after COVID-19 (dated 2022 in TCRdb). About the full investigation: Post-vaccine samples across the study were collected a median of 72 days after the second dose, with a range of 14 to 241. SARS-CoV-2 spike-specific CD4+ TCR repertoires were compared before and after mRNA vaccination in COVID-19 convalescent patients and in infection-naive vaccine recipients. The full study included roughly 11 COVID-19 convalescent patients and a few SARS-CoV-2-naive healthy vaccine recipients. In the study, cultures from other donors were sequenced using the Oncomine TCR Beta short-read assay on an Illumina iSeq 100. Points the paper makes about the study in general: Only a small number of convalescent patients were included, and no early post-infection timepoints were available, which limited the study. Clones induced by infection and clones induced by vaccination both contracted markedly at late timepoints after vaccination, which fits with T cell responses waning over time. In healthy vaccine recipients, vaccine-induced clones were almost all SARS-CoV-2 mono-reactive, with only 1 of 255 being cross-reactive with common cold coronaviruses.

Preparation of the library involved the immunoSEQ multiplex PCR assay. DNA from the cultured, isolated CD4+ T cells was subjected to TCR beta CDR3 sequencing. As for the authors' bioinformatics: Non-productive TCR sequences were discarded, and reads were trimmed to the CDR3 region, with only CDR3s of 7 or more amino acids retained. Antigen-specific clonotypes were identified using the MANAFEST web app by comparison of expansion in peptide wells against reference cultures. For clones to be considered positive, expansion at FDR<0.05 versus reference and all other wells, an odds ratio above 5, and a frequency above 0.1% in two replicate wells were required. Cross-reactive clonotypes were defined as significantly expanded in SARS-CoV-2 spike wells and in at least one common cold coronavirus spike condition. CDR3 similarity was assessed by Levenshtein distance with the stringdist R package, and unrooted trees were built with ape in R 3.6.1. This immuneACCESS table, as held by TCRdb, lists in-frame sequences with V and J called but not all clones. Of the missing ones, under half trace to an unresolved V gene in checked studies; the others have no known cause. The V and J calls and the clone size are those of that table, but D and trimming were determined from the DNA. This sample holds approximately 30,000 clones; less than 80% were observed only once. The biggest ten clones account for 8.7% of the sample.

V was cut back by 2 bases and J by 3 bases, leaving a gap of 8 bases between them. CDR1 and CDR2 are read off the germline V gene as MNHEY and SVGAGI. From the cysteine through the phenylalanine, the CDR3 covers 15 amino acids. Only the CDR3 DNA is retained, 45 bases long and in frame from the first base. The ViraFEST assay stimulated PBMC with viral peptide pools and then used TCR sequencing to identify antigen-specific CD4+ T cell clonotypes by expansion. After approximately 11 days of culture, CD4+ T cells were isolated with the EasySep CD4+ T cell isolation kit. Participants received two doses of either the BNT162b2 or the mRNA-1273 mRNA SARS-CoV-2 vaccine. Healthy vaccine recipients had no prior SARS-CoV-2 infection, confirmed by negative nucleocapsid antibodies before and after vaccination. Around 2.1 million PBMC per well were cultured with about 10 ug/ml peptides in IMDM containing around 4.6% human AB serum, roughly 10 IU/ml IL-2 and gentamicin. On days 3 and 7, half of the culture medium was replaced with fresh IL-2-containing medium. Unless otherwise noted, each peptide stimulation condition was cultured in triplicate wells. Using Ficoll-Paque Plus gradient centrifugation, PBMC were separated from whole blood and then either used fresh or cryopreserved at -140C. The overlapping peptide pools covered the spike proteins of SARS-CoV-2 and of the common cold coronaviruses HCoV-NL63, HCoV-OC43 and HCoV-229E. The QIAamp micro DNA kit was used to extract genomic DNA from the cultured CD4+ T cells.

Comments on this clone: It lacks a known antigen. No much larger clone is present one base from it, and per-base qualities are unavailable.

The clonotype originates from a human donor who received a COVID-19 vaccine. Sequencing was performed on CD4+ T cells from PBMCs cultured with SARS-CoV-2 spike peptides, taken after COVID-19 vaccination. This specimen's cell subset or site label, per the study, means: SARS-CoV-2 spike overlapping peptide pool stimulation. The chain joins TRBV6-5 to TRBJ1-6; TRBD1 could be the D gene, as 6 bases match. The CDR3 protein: CASSYGTNYNSPLHF. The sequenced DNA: TGTGCCAGCAGTTACGGGACAAACTATAATTCACCCCTCCACTTT.